This TCR beta chain appears in the sequencing data of a study of T cells in Graves' hyperthyroidism and ophthalmopathy. Points from the study as a whole: Through a model of 13 V-J features, ophthalmopathy was separated from stable hyperthyroidism.

This CDR3 has 17 amino acids. The V and J ends lost 0 bases and 0 bases, in that order; junction bases with no gene match: 2. The V gene's germline CDR1 is MNHEY and CDR2 SMNVEV (reference sequence). This clonotype has a count of ten or more. Its antigen is currently unknown. Authors of the study amplified TCR beta CDR3 regions from RNA transcripts. The primer set for the first-round RT-PCR of the TCR CDR3 was HTBI. MiXCR, applied by TCRdb to the multiplex PCR reads, yields one record per CDR3 protein. The sample includes about 600,000 distinct CDR3 sequences, 12% to 15% of them seen just once. The sequence was obtained from a woman aged 18 to 35 with Graves' ophthalmopathy. Specimen: blood. The V gene is TRBV27, the J gene TRBJ1-6, with TRBD1 matching 7 bases. The CDR3 spells CASSLSPGGSYNSPLHF. The CDR3 coding sequence is TGTGCCAGCAGTTTATCGCCAGGGGGCTCCTATAATTCACCCCTCCACTTT.